These 12 T cell receptor beta chains share one sample of origin, sequenced in a study of T-cell reconstitution after alpha-beta-depleted transplantation in children. TCRbeta library preparation incorporated unique molecular identifiers. TCRdb reanalysed the PCR reads using MiXCR and keeps one entry per CDR3 protein. This sample has a few hundred thousand distinct CDR3 sequences, with approximately 10% found just once. The material sequenced was PBMCs from the stem cell graft donor, taken from the stem cell graft. The receptor source for this set is a human donor who donated a stem cell graft to a child with acute myeloid leukemia.

In this sample, this clonotype turned up a few times. V gene TRBV29-1 combines with J gene TRBJ2-5; possibly TRBD2 for D (5 bases). Germline V gene lookup returns CDR1 SQVTM and CDR2 ANQGSEA. V lost 0 bases, J lost 4 bases, and 9 bases lay in between. CDR3 length: 13 amino acids. The CDR3 coding sequence is TGCAGCGTTGAAGAATCGGGAAGAGAGACCCAGTACTTC. It codes for CSVEESGRETQYF.

This clonotype was observed a handful of times. CDR3 sequence: CASSSKTTLDYGYTF. The DNA of the CDR3 is TGTGCCAGCAGCTCCAAGACCACTCTTGACTATGGCTACACCTTC. J is TRBJ1-2 and V is TRBV7-9; no clear D. The V gene lost 4 bases and the J gene lost 3 bases, with 15 bases spanning the gap. CDR1 and CDR2 from the germline V gene are SEHNR and FQNEAQ (reference sequence). The CDR3 spans 15 residues.

This clonotype was detected a few times. This chain connects TRBV27 to TRBJ2-7; TRBD2 aligns across 14 bases. Germline V gene lookup returns CDR1 MNHEY and CDR2 SMNVEV (reference sequence). The length of the CDR3 is 16 residues. Losses at the gene ends were 4 bases for V and 2 bases for J; bases not matched to a gene: 4. The CDR3 is CASSSLGLAGAYEQYF. In DNA form, the CDR3 reads TGTGCCAGCAGTTCACTGGGACTAGCGGGGGCCTACGAGCAGTACTTC.

The CDR3 bases are TGTGCCAGCAAAGGGACCACTACCTACGAGCAGTACTTC. Translating it yields CASKGTTTYEQYF. The chain recombines TRBV27 with TRBJ2-7; D could derive from TRBD1 or TRBD2 (5 bases each). V lost 7 bases and J 2 bases, leaving 12 bases between the germline ends. Germline assignment: CDR1 MNHEY and CDR2 SMNVEV (reference sequence). This CDR3 has 13 residues.

J is TRBJ1-1 and V is TRBV6-5, with D perhaps TRBD1 (6 bases). Germline assignment: CDR1 MNHEY and CDR2 SVGAGI. The CDR3 runs to 17 residues. The V end lost 2 bases, the J end lost 2 bases, and 18 bases lay between the germline ends. The CDR3 nucleotides are TGTGCCAGCAGTTACAGGGTGGGGAGGGGGGGAAACACTGAAGCTTTCTTT. Its translation is CASSYRVGRGGNTEAFF.

This clonotype was observed a few times. The chain links TRBV30 to TRBJ2-7, with D perhaps assigned TRBD1 or TRBD2 (5 bases each). With 2 bases removed from V and 7 bases from J, the gap between germline ends came to 9 bases. CDR3 length: 11 amino acids. CDR1 and CDR2 from the germline V gene are GTSNPN and SVGIG (reference sequence). CDR3 sequence reads: CAWSTGLEQYF. The CDR3 coding sequence is TGTGCCTGGAGTACGGGGCTTGAGCAGTACTTC.

This clonotype was observed a handful of times. The chain carries TRBV20-1 and TRBJ2-5, with D perhaps being TRBD1 or TRBD2 (5 bases each). CDR1 is DFQATT and CDR2 is SNEGSKA in the germline V gene (reference sequence). This CDR3 comprises 13 residues. The ends were cut back, 3 bases at V and 5 bases at J, with 13 bases in the middle. Here the CDR3 DNA reads TGCAGTGCTAGTCGAGGGGCTGTGGAGACCCAGTACTTC. It translates to CSASRGAVETQYF.

This clonotype was recorded many times. This sequence joins TRBV2 and TRBJ2-7; D may be TRBD2 (5 bases). Germline V gene sequence: CDR1 SNHLY, CDR2 FYNNEI. The CDR3 covers 14 residues. The germline V and J ends were trimmed by 10 bases and 0 bases, with 16 bases remaining between them. DNA of the CDR3: TGTGCCACCCGAGCCCAGCGGAGCTCCTACGAGCAGTACTTC. Residues: CATRAQRSSYEQYF.

The gene calls are TRBV29-1 and TRBJ2-7, with a possible D match to TRBD1 (6 bases). Trimming pared 4 bases from V and 0 bases from J, leaving 7 bases between. Germline values: CDR1 SQVTM, CDR2 ANQGSEA. The CDR3 length is 12 residues. The CDR3 reads CSVADSSYEQYF. Written as DNA, the CDR3 is TGCAGCGTTGCGGACAGCTCCTACGAGCAGTACTTC.

The chain employs TRBV18 and TRBJ2-7; D uncertain. CDR1 KGHSH and CDR2 LQKENI come from the germline V gene. The CDR3 spans 12 residues. Trimming cost V 6 bases and J 8 bases, with 14 bases left between them. The CDR3 protein is CASSHRLGKQYV. CDR3 nucleotide sequence: TGTGCCAGCTCCCACCGGCTCGGAAAGCAGTACGTC.

This clonotype occurred a few times. The chain combines TRBV11-2 with TRBJ2-1; D gene uncertain. With 1 base removed from V and 7 bases from J, the gap between germline ends came to 8 bases. Germline V gene lookup returns CDR1 SGHAT and CDR2 FQNNGV. This CDR3 spans 13 amino acids. The CDR3 coding sequence is TGTGCCAGCAGCTTAGTTCTGAGGAATGAGCAGTTCTTC. Encoded protein: CASSLVLRNEQFF.

This sequence joins TRBV6-2 or TRBV6-3 and TRBJ2-7; 10 bases line up with TRBD2. The CDR3 is 16 amino acids. CDR1 MNHEY and CDR2 SVGEGT come from the germline V gene. The junction had 10 bases not matched to a gene; V was cut back by 2 bases and J by 6 bases. In DNA, the CDR3 is TGTGCCAGCAGTTACGGAGTAAGCGGGAGGGCCGGCGAGCAGTACTTC. Protein: CASSYGVSGRAGEQYF.